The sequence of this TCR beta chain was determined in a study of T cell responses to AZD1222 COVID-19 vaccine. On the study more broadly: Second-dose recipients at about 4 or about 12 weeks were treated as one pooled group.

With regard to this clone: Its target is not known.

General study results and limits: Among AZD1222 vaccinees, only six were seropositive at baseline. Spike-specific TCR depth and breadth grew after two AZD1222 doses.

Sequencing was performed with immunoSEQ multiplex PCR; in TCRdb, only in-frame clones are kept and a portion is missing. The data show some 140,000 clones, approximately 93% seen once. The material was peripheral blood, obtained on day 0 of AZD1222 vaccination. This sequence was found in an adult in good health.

The CDR3 spells CASSIRTGAYYGYTF. For the CDR3, the DNA is TGTGCCAGTAGTATTCGGACAGGGGCTTATTATGGCTACACCTTC. V is TRBV19 and J is TRBJ1-2; 9 nucleotides line up with TRBD1. With 3 bases clipped from V and 5 bases from J, the junction kept 7 bases outside the gene matches. Looked up from germline, CDR1 is LNHDA and CDR2 is SQIVND (reference sequence). This CDR3 spans 15 amino acids.